The rows below give T cell receptor beta chains drawn from one sample of a study of early T cells in non-severe SARS-CoV-2 infection. One entry per CDR3 protein, called by TCRdb with MiXCR from the 5' RACE reads. Here the sample spans tens of thousands of distinct CDR3 sequences, 10% to 15% being singletons. The sequencing input was whole blood. The receptors originated from an adult who was a healthcare worker with PCR-confirmed SARS-CoV-2 infection or an uninfected control (not recorded which). The CDR3 runs from the conserved cysteine through the conserved F or W.

TRBV11-2 | CASSTLDRGAGELFF
TRBV12-3/TRBV12-4 | CASSPPYQPQHF
TRBV28 | CASSAPDRANYGYTF
TRBV6-2/TRBV6-3 | CASSELILYF
TRBV5-1 | CASSTDWLGTQYF
TRBV20-1 | CSAYQVGLRNEQFF
TRBV5-4 | CASSRGIGFYNEQFF
TRBV30 | CAWSAYPPTGTGANVLTF
TRBV2 | CASASVVSNQPQHF
TRBV28 | CASSPDVYEQYF
TRBV7-2 | CASRSTGGGNEKLFF
TRBV11-2 | CASSLYVGPNSPLHF
TRBV9 | CASAAGYRSPLHF
TRBV4-3 | CASSQQYGSPLHF
TRBV7-3 | CASSFRGPGRSSGANVLTF
TRBV5-1 | CASSPGTSGAFWNTDTQYF
TRBV11-2 | CASSITSGSGETQYF
TRBV27 | CASSWGDTQYF
TRBV24-1 | CATSDTMTGFPDTQYF
TRBV20-1 | CSASGGRTSSTDTQYF
TRBV28 | CASRDAYEQYF
TRBV20-1 | CSAHPSDRSAAVAFF
TRBV7-9 | CASSRGVPRETQYF
TRBV7-2 | CASRLTLAGGPYEQYF
TRBV19 | CASSIDEAAGGTQYF
TRBV5-1 | CASSFQGSPNTGELFF
TRBV29-1 | CSVEGDREFYNEQFF
TRBV5-8 | CASSLLSGGDYEQYF
TRBV6-6 | CASHLYPTSGGALRSDTQYF
TRBV29-1 | CSGQADTQYF
TRBV9 | CASSVSGGGETQYF
TRBV7-2 | CASSLGLGERQGTNTEAFF
TRBV5-1 | CASSPDPVNQPQHF
TRBV30 | CAWRGFTEAFF
TRBV20-1 | CSASTGDSNQPQHF
TRBV6-1 | CASSESGGSSYEQYF
TRBV6-5 | CASSYSVLTNTEAFF
TRBV9 | CASGGGSSYNSPLHF
TRBV11-2 | CASSYPFLRGYEQYF
TRBV29-1 | CSVDKLAGNLDTQYF
TRBV5-1 | CASSLDGGRIYNEQFF
TRBV7-8 | CASSLAAGYSYEQYF
TRBV7-9 | CASSLVGSGADTNYGYTF